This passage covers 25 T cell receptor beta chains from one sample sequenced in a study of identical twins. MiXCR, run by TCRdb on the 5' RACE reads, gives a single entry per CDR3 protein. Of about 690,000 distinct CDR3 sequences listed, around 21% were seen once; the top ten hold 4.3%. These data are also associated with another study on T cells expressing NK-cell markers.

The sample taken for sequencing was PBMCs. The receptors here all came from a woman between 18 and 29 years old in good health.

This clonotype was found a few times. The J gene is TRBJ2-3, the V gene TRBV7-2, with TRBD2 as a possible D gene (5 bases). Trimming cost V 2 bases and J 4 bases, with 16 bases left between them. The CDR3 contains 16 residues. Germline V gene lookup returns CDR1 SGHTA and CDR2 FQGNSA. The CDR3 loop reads CASSLRSGYPPDTQYF. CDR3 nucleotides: TGTGCCAGCAGCTTAAGGAGCGGCTACCCGCCAGATACGCAGTATTTT.

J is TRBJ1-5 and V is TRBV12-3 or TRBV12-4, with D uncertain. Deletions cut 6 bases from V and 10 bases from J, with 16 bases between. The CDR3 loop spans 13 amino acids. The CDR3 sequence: CASRQGGNRPQHF. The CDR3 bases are TGTGCCAGCAGGCAAGGTGGAAATCGTCCCCAGCATTTT.

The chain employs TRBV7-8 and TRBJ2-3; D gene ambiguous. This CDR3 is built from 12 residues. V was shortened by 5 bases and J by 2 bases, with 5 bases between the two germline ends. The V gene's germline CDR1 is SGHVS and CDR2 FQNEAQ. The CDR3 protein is CASSTYTDTQYF. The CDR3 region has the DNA TGTGCCAGCAGCACATACACAGATACGCAGTATTTT.

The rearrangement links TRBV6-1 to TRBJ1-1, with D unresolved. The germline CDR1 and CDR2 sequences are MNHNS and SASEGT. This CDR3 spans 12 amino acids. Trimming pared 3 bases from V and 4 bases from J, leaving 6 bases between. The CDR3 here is CASSDAVTEAFF. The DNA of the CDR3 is TGTGCCAGCAGTGACGCCGTCACTGAAGCTTTCTTT.

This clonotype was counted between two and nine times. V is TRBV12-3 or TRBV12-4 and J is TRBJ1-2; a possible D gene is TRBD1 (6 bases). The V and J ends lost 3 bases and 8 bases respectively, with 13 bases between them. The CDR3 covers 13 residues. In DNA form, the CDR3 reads TGTGCCAGCAGTTTGCAGGGGAGGAAGGGCTACACCTTC. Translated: CASSLQGRKGYTF.

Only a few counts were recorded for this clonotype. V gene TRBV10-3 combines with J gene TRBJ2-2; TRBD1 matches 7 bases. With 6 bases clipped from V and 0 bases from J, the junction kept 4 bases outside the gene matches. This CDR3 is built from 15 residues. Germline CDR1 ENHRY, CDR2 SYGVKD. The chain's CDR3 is CAIRPGTANTGELFF. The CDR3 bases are TGTGCCATCAGGCCAGGGACAGCGAACACCGGGGAGCTGTTTTTT.

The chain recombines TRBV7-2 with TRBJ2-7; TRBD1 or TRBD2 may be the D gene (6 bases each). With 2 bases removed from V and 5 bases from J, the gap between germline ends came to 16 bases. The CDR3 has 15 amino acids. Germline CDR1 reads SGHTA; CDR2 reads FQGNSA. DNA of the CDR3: TGTGCCAGCAGCTTATACAGGGCACTAGCCAACGAGCAGTACTTC. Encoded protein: CASSLYRALANEQYF.

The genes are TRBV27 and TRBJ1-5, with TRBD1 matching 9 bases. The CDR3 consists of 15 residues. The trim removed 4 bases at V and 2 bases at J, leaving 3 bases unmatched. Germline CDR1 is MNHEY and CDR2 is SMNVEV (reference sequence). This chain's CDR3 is CASSWDRDGNQPQHF. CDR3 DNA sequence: TGTGCCAGCAGTTGGGACAGGGATGGCAATCAGCCCCAGCATTTT.

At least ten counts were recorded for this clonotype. CDR3 in DNA: TGCGCCAGCAGCTTGTCGGCAGGGGGCTGGAATGAGCAGTTCTTC. It encodes CASSLSAGGWNEQFF. The rearrangement joins TRBV5-1 to TRBJ2-1; 8 positions agree with TRBD1. V dropped 1 base and J dropped 7; count of bases not matched to a gene: 7. The CDR3 consists of 15 residues. Germline V gene sequence: CDR1 SGHRS, CDR2 YFSETQ.

The CDR3 region has the DNA TGTGCCAGCAGCCCCGGAGGTAGCCCGCCGATGACCCAGTACTTC. It yields the protein CASSPGGSPPMTQYF. The chain combines TRBV9 with TRBJ2-5; a weak D match, TRBD2 (5 bases). V lost 4 bases, J lost 7 bases, and 20 bases lay in between. This CDR3 spans 15 amino acids. The germline CDR1 and CDR2 sequences are SGDLS and YYNGEE.

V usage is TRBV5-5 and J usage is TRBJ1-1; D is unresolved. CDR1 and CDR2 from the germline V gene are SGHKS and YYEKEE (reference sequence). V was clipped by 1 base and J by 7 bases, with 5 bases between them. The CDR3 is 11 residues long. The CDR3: CASSLFSEAFF. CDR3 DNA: TGTGCCAGCAGCTTGTTTAGTGAAGCTTTCTTT.

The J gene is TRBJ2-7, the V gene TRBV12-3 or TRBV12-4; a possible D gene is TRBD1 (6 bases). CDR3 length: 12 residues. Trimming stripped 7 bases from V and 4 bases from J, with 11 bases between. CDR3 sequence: CASKGDAYEQYF. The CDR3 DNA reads TGTGCCAGCAAGGGGGACGCATACGAGCAGTACTTC.

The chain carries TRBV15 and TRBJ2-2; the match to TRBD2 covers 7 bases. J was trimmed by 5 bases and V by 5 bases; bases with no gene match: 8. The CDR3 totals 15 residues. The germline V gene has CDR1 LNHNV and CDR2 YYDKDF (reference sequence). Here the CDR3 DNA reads TGTGCCACCAGCGGAACCGGGACTATAACCGGGGAGCTGTTTTTT. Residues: CATSGTGTITGELFF.

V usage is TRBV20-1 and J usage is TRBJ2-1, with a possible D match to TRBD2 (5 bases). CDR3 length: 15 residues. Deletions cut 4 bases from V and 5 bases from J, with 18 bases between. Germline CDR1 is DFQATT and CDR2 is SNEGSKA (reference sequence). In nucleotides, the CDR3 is TGCAGTGCTATGGGTGGGAGCCACCCCGACAATGAGCAGTTCTTC. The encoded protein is CSAMGGSHPDNEQFF.

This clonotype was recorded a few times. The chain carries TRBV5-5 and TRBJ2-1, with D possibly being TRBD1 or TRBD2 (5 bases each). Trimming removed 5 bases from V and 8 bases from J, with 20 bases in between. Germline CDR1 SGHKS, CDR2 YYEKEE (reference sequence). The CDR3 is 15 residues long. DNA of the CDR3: TGTGCCAGCAGGTCGGGACCGAGGATTAACGATGAGCAGTTCTTC. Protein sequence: CASRSGPRINDEQFF.

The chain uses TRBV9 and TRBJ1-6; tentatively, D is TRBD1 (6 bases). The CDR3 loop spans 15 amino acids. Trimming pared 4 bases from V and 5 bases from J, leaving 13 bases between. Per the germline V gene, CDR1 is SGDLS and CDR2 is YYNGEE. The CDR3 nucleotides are TGTGCCAGCAGCCGAGATGGACAGAATAATTCACCCCTCCACTTT. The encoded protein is CASSRDGQNNSPLHF.

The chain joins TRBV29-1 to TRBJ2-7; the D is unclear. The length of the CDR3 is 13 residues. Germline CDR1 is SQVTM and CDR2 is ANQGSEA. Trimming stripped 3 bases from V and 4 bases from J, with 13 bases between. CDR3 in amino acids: CSVDYSSGYEQYF. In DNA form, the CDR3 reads TGCAGCGTTGACTACTCCTCTGGGTACGAGCAGTACTTC.

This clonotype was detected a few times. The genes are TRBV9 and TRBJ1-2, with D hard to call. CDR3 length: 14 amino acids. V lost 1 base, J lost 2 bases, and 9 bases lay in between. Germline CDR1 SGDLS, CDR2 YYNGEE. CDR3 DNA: TGTGCCAGCAGCGTAACTGGGCACAACTATGGCTACACCTTC. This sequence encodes CASSVTGHNYGYTF.

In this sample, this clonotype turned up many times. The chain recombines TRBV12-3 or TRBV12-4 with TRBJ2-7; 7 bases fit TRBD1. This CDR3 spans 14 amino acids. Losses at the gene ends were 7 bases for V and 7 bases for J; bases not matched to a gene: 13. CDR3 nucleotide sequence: TGTGCCAGCAATCTTTCCGGGACAGCCGCTGAGCAGTACTTC. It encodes CASNLSGTAAEQYF.

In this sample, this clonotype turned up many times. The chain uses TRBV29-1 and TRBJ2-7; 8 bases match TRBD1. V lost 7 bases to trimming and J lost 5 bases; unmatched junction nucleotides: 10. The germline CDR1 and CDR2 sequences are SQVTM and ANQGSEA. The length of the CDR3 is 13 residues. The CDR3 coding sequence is TGCAGCGCGCAGGGGGCGGGTTTAAACGAGCAGTACTTC. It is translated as CSAQGAGLNEQYF.

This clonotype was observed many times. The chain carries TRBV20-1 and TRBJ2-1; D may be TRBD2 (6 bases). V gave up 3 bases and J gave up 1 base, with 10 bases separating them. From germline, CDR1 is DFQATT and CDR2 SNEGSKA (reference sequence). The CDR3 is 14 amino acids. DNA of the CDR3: TGCAGTGCTAGGGGACTGTATTCCTACAATGAGCAGTTCTTC. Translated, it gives CSARGLYSYNEQFF.

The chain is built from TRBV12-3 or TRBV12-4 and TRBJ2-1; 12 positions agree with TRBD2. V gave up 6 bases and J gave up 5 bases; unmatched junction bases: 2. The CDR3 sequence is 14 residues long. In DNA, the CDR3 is TGTGCCAGCAGCCGGACTAGCGGGAACAATGAGCAGTTCTTC. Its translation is CASSRTSGNNEQFF.

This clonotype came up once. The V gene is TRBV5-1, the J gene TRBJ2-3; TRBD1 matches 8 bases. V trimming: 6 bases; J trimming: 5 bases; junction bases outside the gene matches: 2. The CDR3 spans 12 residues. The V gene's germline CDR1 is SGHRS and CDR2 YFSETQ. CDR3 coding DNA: TGCGCCAGCACAGGGGGCATAGATACGCAGTATTTT. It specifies CASTGGIDTQYF.

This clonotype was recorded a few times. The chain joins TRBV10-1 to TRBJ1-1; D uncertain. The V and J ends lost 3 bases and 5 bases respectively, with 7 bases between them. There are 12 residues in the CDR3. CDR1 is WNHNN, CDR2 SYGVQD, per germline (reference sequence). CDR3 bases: TGCGCCAGCAGTGAATTGGGTACTGAAGCTTTCTTT. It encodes CASSELGTEAFF.

The CDR3 DNA follows: TGTGCCATCAGTGTTGGGGTATCTGGCACCGGGGAGCTGTTTTTT. This gives the protein CAISVGVSGTGELFF. The rearrangement joins TRBV10-3 to TRBJ2-2; D unclear. The CDR3 covers 15 residues. Germline V gene lookup returns CDR1 ENHRY and CDR2 SYGVKD. Trimming cost V 4 bases and J 4 bases, with 13 bases left between them.